What follows are 21 T cell receptor beta chains derived from one specimen sequenced in a study of T cell responses to AZD1222 COVID-19 vaccine. The data were produced by immunoSEQ multiplex PCR, yet TCRdb's version contains in-frame clones alone and is incomplete. This sample yields roughly 91,000 clones, of which 89% are seen a single time; approximately 2.1% belongs to the top ten. This material consisted of peripheral blood, taken on day 0 of AZD1222 vaccination. The receptors were sampled from an adult in good health.

This chain uses TRBV6-5 with TRBJ1-2; 12 bases fit TRBD1. Trimming removed 6 bases from V and 7 bases from J; junction bases left unmatched: 6. Looked up from germline, CDR1 is MNHEY and CDR2 is SVGAGI. The CDR3 length is 14 residues. The CDR3 protein is CASSGGTGGLGYTF. The CDR3 nucleotides are TGTGCCAGCAGCGGAGGGACAGGGGGCCTTGGCTACACCTTC.

In its sample, this clone was seen a few times. The gene calls are TRBV30 and TRBJ1-2, with unresolved D. Looked up from germline, CDR1 is GTSNPN and CDR2 is SVGIG (reference sequence). The V gene lost 1 base and the J gene lost 2 bases, with 11 bases spanning the gap. The CDR3 consists of 14 residues. CDR3: CAWSAVGGNYGYTF. CDR3 bases: TGTGCCTGGAGTGCCGTGGGAGGCAACTATGGCTACACCTTC.

This chain links TRBV30 with TRBJ1-6, with a weak D call TRBD1 (5 bases). In germline, CDR1 is GTSNPN, CDR2 SVGIG (reference sequence). There are 15 residues in the CDR3. V gave up 2 bases and J gave up 7 bases, with 15 bases separating them. This CDR3 reads CAWSPDSRANSPLHF. CDR3 nucleotides: TGTGCCTGGAGTCCAGACAGCCGGGCCAATTCACCCCTCCACTTT. Variable domain in full (rest from reference TRBV30 and TRBJ1-6): SQTIHQWPATLVQPVGSPLSLECTVEGTSNPNLYWYRQAAGRGLQLLFYSVGIGQISSEVPQNLSASRPQDRQFILSSKKLLLSDSGFYLCAWSPDSRANSPLHFGNGTRLTVT.

The chain combines TRBV11-2 with TRBJ1-1; tentative D call: TRBD1 (5 bases). The germline V and J ends were trimmed by 6 bases and 1 base, with 12 bases remaining between them. The germline V gene has CDR1 SGHAT and CDR2 FQNNGV. The CDR3 consists of 14 residues. In nucleotides, the CDR3 is TGTGCCAGCAGATGGGGGAGCTCGAACACTGAAGCTTTCTTT. As protein: CASRWGSSNTEAFF.

This chain connects TRBV20-1 to TRBJ2-7; D not certain. The CDR3 is 11 amino acids. Germline V gene data show CDR1 as DFQATT and CDR2 as SNEGSKA (reference sequence). V was shortened by 2 bases and J by 4 bases, with 6 bases between the two germline ends. CDR3 sequence: CSARNGYEQYF. DNA for the CDR3: TGCAGTGCTAGAAACGGGTACGAGCAGTACTTC.

As DNA, the CDR3 is TGTGCCAGCAGTTACGACAGGGCCACCGGGGAGCTGTTTTTT. This translates into CASSYDRATGELFF. This chain joins TRBV6-5 and TRBJ2-2, with 7 bases matching TRBD1. This CDR3 contains 14 residues. V shed 2 bases, J shed 4 bases, and the junction held 1 base outside the gene matches. The germline CDR1 and CDR2 sequences are MNHEY and SVGAGI.

The CDR3 DNA sequence: TGTGCCAGCAGCAACAAGGACACGACTAGCAGCCAACAATGCCGGTCCTACGAGCAGTACTTC. The encoded protein is CASSNKDTTSSQQCRSYEQYF. This chain uses TRBV21-1 with TRBJ2-7; the table's D call, TRBD2, was not checked against the DNA. TRBV21-1 is an annotated pseudogene. This CDR3 is built from 21 residues.

On this clone itself: One end of the junction does not line up with germline, which may come from a read error. The rearrangement links TRBV12-3 or TRBV12-4 to TRBJ1-2, with 10 bases lining up with TRBD1. CDR3 length: 12 amino acids. The CDR3 reads CASSSTPGTGAF. In DNA form, the CDR3 reads TGTGCCAGCAGTTCAACCCCCGGGACAGGGGCCTTC.

This clone was found a few times. The chain has TRBV10-2 and TRBJ2-1; no clear D gene. Trimming removed 0 bases from V and 11 bases from J, with 8 bases in between. Looked up from germline, CDR1 is WSHSY and CDR2 is SAAADI. CDR3 length: 12 amino acids. The CDR3, as DNA: TGCGCCAGCAGTGAGTCAGGTGGCCAGCAGTTCTTC. This encodes CASSESGGQQFF.

The chain joins TRBV4-2 to TRBJ1-5; 8 bases fit TRBD1. The CDR3 length is 15 residues. Trimming at V came to 6 bases and at J to 1 base, leaving 5 bases not matched to a gene. The germline CDR1 and CDR2 sequences are LGHNA and YNFKEQ. This CDR3 reads CASSKDRASNQPQHF. Written as DNA, the CDR3 is TGTGCCAGCAGTAAGGACAGGGCCAGCAATCAGCCCCAGCATTTT.

The chain joins TRBV3-1 (or the pseudogene TRBV3-2) to TRBJ2-5, with D perhaps TRBD1 or TRBD2 (6 bases each). CDR3 length: 15 amino acids. V shed 1 base and J shed 2 bases, with 11 bases lying between them. Per germline, CDR1 LGHDT and CDR2 YNNKEL (reference sequence). Here the CDR3 DNA reads TGTGCCAGCAGCCAAGCGGGGGCAGCTCAAGAGACCCAGTACTTC. Protein sequence: CASSQAGAAQETQYF.

The chain carries TRBV5-4 and TRBJ1-1, with a weak D call TRBD1 (5 bases). Trimming took 0 bases from V and 4 from J, leaving 13 bases between them. CDR1 is SGHNT, CDR2 YYREEE, per germline (reference sequence). This CDR3 has 15 residues. This chain's CDR3 is CASSLDVGVSTEAFF. Here the CDR3 DNA reads TGTGCCAGCAGCTTGGATGTGGGGGTGAGCACTGAAGCTTTCTTT.

The chain employs TRBV5-8 and TRBJ1-5; no definite D call. In germline, CDR1 is SGHTS, CDR2 YDEGEE. Deletions cut 4 bases from V and 0 bases from J, with 8 bases between. CDR3 length: 14 amino acids. CDR3: CASSHLDSNQPQHF. The CDR3 DNA sequence: TGTGCCAGCAGCCACCTGGATAGCAATCAGCCCCAGCATTTT.

This clone was seen a few times. The chain links TRBV29-1 to TRBJ1-3, with 8 bases identical to TRBD1. CDR1 is SQVTM and CDR2 is ANQGSEA in the germline V gene. This CDR3 spans 15 amino acids. J lost 4 bases, V lost 7 bases, and 12 bases had no gene match. This CDR3 reads CSASTGDPAGNTIYF. The CDR3 DNA follows: TGCAGCGCTTCGACAGGGGATCCCGCCGGAAACACCATATATTTT.

This chain connects TRBV7-8 to TRBJ2-7, with 10 bases identical to TRBD2. CDR1 and CDR2 (germline): SGHVS, FQNEAQ. The CDR3 loop spans 14 amino acids. V was clipped by 1 base and J by 5 bases; unmatched bases: 2. CDR3 in amino acids: CASSLVGLADEQYF. The DNA for the CDR3 is TGTGCCAGCAGCTTAGTCGGACTAGCGGACGAGCAGTACTTC.

The J gene is TRBJ2-1, the V gene TRBV19; TRBD2 aligns across 15 bases. CDR3 length equals 15 residues. Germline loops: CDR1 LNHDA, CDR2 SQIVND (reference sequence). V shed 11 bases and J 9 bases; nucleotides not matched to a gene: 11. The CDR3 sequence is CACRTSGRASLEQFF. The CDR3 DNA follows: TGTGCCTGCAGGACTAGCGGGAGGGCCTCCCTTGAGCAGTTCTTC.

The chain has TRBV28 and TRBJ1-1; D gene unclear. V was trimmed by 3 bases and J by 5 bases, leaving 13 bases between them. CDR3 length equals 14 residues. Germline lookup yields CDR1 MDHEN and CDR2 SYDVKM. The CDR3 loop is CASSFRGGSTEAFF. The CDR3 coding sequence is TGTGCCAGCAGTTTCCGGGGTGGTTCGACTGAAGCTTTCTTT. The whole variable domain, remainder taken from reference TRBV28 and TRBJ1-1, is DVKVTQSSRYLVKRTGEKVFLECVQDMDHENMFWYRQDPGLGLRLIYFSYDVKMKEKGDIPEGYSVSREKKERFSLILESASTNQTSMYLCASSFRGGSTEAFFGQGTRLTVV.

Turning to this clone: The CDR3 carries no conserved terminal phenylalanine or tryptophan, so it likely arises from a read error. The DNA is left out, because the CDR3 cannot be placed on it with certainty; the CDR3 is given as TCRdb lists it. The chain recombines TRBV3-1 (or the pseudogene TRBV3-2) with TRBJ2-7; TRBD2 is taken as the D call from the table, unchecked against the DNA. The CDR3 has 11 residues if both end residues are counted. The germline CDR1 and CDR2 sequences are LGHDT and YNNKEL (reference sequence). The CDR3 region is CASSQNGGAVL.

V and J are TRBV4-2 and TRBJ1-3; a possible D gene is TRBD1 (6 bases). V lost 0 bases, J lost 3 bases, and 9 bases lay in between. CDR1 is LGHNA, CDR2 YNFKEQ, per germline. The CDR3 is 15 amino acids. CDR3 DNA sequence: TGTGCCAGCAGCCAAGATGCAGGGGATGGAAACACCATATATTTT. The encoded protein is CASSQDAGDGNTIYF.

About this clone itself: One end of the junction fails to match germline, which may point to a read error. The rearrangement joins TRBV29-1 to TRBJ2-5; D unresolved. Germline V gene data show CDR1 as SQVTM and CDR2 as ANQGSEA. This CDR3 is built from 10 residues. The CDR3 protein is CSVEVEAQYF. The DNA of the CDR3 is TGCAGCGTTGAAGTAGAGGCCCAGTACTTC.

The rearrangement links TRBV12-3 or TRBV12-4 to TRBJ2-5; D gene unclear. V was shortened by 6 bases and J by 3 bases, with 11 bases between the two germline ends. The CDR3 has 13 amino acids. Here the CDR3 DNA reads TGTGCCAGCAGCCGAGGACCTAAAGAGACCCAGTACTTC. The encoded protein is CASSRGPKETQYF.